Included here is one T cell receptor (beta chain) sequence, with context. The antigen is unknown. Trimming shortened V by 0 bases and J by 6 bases, and 12 bases separated the two germline ends. There are 14 residues in the CDR3. Germline loops: CDR1 MNHEY, CDR2 SVGAGI. This entry comes from a study of cytomegalovirus exposure and HLA in healthy donors. Overall study: A prior study identified roughly 110 million unique TCR beta sequences from roughly 170 million T cells. From donors who were HLA-typed, an early data release held 80 million or so unique TCRs. Among some 400 genotyped donors, approximately 80% fell in the Caucasian-associated ancestry cluster.

Study observations and caveats: Accurate prediction of HLA-A and HLA-B alleles (for most subjects) was reportedly achieved from TCR beta sequences.

PCR used 60 Vbeta primers and 13 Jbeta primers. Using immunoSEQ multiplex PCR, the repertoire was profiled, and TCRdb retains in-frame clones only, with some absent. This table has over 70,000 clones, about 67% appearing once. This receptor was obtained from a man aged 25 to 45 in good health and CMV-seronegative. The rearrangement links TRBV6-5 to TRBJ2-7, with D possibly being TRBD1 (6 bases). Specimen: PBMCs. The CDR3 protein is CASSYSQGRIEQYF. CDR3 DNA sequence: TGTGCCAGCAGTTACTCTCAGGGGCGAATCGAGCAGTACTTC.